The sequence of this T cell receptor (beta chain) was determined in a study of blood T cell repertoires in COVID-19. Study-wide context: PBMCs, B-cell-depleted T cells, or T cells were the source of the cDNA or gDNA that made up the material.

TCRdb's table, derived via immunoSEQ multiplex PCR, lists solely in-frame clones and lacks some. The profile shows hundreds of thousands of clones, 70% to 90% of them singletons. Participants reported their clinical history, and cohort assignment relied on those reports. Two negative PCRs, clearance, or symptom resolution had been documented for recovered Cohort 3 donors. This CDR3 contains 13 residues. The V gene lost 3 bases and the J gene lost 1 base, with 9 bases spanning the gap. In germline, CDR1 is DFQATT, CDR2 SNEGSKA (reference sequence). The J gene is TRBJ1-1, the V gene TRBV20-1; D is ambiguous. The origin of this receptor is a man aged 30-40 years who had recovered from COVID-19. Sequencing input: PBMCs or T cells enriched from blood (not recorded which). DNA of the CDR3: TGCAGTGCTAGTTTTGGCTGGAACACTGAAGCTTTCTTT. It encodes CSASFGWNTEAFF.